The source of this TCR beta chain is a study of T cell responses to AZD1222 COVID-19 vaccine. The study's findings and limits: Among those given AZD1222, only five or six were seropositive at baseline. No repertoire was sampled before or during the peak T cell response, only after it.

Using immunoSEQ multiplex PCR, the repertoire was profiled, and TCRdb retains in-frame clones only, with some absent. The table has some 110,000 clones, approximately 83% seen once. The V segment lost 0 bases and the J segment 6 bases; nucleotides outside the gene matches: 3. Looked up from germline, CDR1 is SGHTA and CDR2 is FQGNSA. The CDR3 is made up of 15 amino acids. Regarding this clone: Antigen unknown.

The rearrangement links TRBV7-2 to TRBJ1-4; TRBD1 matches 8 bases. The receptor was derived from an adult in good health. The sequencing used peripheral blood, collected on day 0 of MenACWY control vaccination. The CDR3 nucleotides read TGTGCCAGCAGCTTAGCCGGACAGGGCTATGAAAAACTGTTTTTT. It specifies CASSLAGQGYEKLFF.